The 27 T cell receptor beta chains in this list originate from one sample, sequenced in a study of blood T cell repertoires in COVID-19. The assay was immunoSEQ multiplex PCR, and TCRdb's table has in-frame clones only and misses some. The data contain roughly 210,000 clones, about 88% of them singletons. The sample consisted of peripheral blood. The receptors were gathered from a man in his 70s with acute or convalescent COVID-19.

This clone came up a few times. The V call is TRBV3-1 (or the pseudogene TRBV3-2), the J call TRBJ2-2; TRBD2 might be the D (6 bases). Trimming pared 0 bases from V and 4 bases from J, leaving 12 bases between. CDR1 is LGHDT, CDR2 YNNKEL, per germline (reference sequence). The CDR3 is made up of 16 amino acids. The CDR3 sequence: CASSQDSRGFTGELFF. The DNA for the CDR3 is TGTGCCAGCAGCCAAGATAGCCGGGGGTTCACCGGGGAGCTGTTTTTT.

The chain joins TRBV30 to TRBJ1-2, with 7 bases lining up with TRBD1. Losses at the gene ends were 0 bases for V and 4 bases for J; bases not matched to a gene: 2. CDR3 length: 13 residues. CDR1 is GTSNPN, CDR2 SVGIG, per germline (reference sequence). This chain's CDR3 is CAWSVTGLYGYTF. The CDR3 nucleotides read TGTGCCTGGAGTGTGACAGGGCTCTATGGCTACACCTTC. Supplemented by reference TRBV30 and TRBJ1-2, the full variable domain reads SQTIHQWPATLVQPVGSPLSLECTVEGTSNPNLYWYRQAAGRGLQLLFYSVGIGQISSEVPQNLSASRPQDRQFILSSKKLLLSDSGFYLCAWSVTGLYGYTFGSGTRLTVV.

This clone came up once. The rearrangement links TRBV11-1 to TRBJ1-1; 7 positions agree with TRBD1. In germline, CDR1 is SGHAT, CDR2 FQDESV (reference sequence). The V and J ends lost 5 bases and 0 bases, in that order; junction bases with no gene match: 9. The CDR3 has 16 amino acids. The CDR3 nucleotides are TGTGCCAGCAGCCTTGGGACAGATCCAATGAACACTGAAGCTTTCTTT. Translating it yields CASSLGTDPMNTEAFF. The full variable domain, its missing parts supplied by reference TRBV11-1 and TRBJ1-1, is EAEVAQSPRYKITEKSQAVAFWCDPISGHATLYWYRQILGQGPELLVQFQDESVVDDSQLPKDRFSAERLKGVDSTLKIQPAELGDSAMYLCASSLGTDPMNTEAFFGQGTRLTVV.

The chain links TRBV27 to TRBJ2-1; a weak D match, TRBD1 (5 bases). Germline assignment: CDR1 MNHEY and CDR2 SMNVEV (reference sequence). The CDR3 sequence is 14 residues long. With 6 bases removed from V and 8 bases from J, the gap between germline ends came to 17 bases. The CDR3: CASSRVKGRDEQFF. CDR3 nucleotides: TGTGCCAGCAGCCGAGTCAAGGGCAGGGATGAGCAGTTCTTC.

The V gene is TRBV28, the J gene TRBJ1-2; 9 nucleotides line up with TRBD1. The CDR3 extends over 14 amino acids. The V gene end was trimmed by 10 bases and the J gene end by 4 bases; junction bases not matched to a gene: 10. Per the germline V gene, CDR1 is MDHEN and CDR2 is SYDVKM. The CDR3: CATTTGGAPYGYTF. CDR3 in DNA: TGTGCCACCACCACAGGGGGCGCACCCTATGGCTACACCTTC.

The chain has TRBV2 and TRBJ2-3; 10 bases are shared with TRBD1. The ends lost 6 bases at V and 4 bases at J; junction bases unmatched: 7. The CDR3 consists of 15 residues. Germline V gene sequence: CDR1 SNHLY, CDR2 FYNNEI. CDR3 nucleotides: TGTGCCAGCAGCACCGGGACAGGGGCGCCAGATACGCAGTATTTT. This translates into CASSTGTGAPDTQYF.

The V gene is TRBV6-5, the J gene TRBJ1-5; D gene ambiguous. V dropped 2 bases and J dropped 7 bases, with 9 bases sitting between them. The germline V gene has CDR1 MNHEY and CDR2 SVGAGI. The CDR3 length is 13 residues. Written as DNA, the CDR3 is TGTGCCAGCAGTTACACCCTAACCCAGCCCCAGCATTTT. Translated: CASSYTLTQPQHF.

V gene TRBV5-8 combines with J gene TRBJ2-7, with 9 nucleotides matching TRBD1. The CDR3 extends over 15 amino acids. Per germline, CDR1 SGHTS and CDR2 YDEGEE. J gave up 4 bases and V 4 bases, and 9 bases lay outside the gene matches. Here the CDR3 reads CASSTPGQGIYEQYF. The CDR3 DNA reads TGTGCCAGCAGCACACCGGGACAGGGAATTTACGAGCAGTACTTC.

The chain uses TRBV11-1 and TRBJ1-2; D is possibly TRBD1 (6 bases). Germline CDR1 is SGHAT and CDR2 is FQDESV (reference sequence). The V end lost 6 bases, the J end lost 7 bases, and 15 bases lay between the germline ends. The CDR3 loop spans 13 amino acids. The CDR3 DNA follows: TGTGCCAGCAGTTATGACAGGTTTGGTGGCTACACCTTC. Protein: CASSYDRFGGYTF.

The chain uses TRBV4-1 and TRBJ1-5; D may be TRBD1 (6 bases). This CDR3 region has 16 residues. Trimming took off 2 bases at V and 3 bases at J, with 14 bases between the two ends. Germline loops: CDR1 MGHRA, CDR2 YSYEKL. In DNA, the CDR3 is TGCGCCAGCAGCCAATCTACAGGGTTCCCCAATCAGCCCCAGCATTTT. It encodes CASSQSTGFPNQPQHF.

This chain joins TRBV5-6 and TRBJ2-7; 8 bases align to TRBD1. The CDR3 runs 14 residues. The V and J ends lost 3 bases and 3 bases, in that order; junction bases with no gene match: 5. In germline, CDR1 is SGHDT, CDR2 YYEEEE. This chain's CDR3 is CASSYTGQDYEQYF. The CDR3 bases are TGTGCCAGCAGCTATACGGGACAGGACTACGAGCAGTACTTC.

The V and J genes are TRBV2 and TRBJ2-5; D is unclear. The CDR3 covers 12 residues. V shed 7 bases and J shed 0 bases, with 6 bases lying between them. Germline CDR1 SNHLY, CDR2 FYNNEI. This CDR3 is CASNVNQETQYF. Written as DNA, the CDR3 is TGTGCCAGCAATGTAAACCAAGAGACCCAGTACTTC.

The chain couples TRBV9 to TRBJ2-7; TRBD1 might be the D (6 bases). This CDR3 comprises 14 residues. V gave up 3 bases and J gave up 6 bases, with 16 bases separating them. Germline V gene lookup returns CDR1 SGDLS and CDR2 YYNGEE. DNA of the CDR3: TGTGCCAGCAGCGCCGGGACACCAAACGCCGAGCAGTACTTC. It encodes CASSAGTPNAEQYF.

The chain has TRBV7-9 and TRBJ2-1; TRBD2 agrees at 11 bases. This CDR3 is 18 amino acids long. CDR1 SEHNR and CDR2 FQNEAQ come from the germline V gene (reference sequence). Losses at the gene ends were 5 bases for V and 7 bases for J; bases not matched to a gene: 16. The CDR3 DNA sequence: TGTGCCAGCAGCCCGCCCCCACTAGCGGGAGTCCGTTTAAATGAGCAGTTCTTC. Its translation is CASSPPPLAGVRLNEQFF.

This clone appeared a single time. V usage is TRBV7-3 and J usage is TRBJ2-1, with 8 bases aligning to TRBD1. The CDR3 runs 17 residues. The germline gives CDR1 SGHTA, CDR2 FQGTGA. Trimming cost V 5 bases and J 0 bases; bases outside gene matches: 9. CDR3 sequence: CASSGGQGNPSYNEQFF. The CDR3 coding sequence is TGTGCCAGCAGCGGAGGACAGGGAAATCCCTCCTACAATGAGCAGTTCTTC.

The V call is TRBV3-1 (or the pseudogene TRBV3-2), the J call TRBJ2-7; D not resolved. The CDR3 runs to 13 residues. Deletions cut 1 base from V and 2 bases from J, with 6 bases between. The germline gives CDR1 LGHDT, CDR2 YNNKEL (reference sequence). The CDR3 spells CASSQVGAYEQYF. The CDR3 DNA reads TGTGCCAGCAGCCAAGTCGGAGCCTACGAGCAGTACTTC.

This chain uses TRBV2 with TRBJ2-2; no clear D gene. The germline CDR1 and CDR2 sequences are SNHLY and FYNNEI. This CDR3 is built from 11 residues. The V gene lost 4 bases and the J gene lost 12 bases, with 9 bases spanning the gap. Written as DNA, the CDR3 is TGTGCCAGCAGTGTGGCCCGCAAGCTGTTTTTT. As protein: CASSVARKLFF.

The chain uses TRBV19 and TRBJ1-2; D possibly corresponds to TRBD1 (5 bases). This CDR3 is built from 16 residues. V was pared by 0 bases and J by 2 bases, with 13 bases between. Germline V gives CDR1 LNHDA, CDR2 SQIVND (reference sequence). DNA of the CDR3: TGTGCCAGTAGTATAGATCTGGCCCGACAGAACTATGGCTACACCTTC. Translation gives CASSIDLARQNYGYTF.

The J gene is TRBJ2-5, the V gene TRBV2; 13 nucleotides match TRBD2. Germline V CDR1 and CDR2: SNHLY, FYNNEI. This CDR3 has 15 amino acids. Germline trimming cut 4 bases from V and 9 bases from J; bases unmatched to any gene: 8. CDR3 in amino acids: CASSAGLAGVFPQYF. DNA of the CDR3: TGTGCCAGCAGTGCTGGACTAGCGGGAGTTTTTCCCCAGTACTTC.

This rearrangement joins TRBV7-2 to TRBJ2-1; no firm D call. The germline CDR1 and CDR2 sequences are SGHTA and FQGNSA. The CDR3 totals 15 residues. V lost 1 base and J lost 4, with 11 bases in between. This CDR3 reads CASSLGSATYNEQFF. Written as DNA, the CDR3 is TGTGCCAGCAGCTTAGGGAGCGCAACATACAATGAGCAGTTCTTC. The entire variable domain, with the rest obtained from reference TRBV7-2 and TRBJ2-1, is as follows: GAGVSQSPSNKVTEKGKDVELRCDPISGHTALYWYRQSLGQGLEFLIYFQGNSAPDKSGLPSDRFSAERTGGSVSTLTIQRTQQEDSAVYLCASSLGSATYNEQFFGPGTRLTVL.

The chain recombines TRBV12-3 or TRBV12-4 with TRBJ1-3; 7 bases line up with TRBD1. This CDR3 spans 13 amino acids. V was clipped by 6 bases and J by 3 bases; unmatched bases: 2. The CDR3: CASSGTVGNTIYF. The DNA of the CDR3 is TGTGCCAGCAGCGGGACAGTTGGAAACACCATATATTTT.

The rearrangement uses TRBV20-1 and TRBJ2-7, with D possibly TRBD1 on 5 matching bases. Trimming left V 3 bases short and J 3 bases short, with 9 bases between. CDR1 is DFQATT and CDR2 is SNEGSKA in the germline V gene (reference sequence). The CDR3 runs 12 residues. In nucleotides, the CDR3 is TGCAGTGCTAGTGTTGACAGCTACGAGCAGTACTTC. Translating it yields CSASVDSYEQYF.

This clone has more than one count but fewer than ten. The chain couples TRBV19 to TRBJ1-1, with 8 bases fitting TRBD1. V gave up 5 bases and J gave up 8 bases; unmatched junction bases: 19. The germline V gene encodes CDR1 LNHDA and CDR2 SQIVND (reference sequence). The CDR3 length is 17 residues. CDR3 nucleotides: TGTGCCAGTAGTTCTTACAGGGGGGCCGAGCCTTTACCAGAAGCTTTCTTT. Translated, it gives CASSSYRGAEPLPEAFF.

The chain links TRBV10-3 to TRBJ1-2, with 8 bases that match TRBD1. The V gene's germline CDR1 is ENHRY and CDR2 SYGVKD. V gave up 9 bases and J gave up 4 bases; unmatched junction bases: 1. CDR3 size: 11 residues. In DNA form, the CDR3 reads TGTGCCATACAGGGGGGCTATGGCTACACCTTC. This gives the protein CAIQGGYGYTF.

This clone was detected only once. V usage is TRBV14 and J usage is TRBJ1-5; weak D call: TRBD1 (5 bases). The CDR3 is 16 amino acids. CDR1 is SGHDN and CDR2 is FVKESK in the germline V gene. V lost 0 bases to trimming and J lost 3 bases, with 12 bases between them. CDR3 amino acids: CASSQDRAAHNQPQHF. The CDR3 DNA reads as TGTGCCAGCAGCCAAGACAGGGCCGCGCACAATCAGCCCCAGCATTTT.

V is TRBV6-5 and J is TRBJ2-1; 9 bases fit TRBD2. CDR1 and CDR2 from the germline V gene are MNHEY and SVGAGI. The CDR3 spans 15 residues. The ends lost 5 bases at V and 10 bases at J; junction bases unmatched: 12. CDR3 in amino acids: CASSPRREGDGEQFF. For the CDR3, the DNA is TGTGCCAGCAGTCCCAGGCGGGAGGGCGATGGGGAGCAGTTCTTC.

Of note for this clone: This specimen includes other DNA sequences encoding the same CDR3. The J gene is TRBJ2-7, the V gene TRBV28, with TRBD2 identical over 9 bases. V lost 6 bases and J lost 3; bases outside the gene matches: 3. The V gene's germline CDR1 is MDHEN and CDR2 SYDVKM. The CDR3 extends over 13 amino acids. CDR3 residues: CASRTSGNYEQYF. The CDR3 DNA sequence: TGTGCCAGCAGGACTAGCGGAAACTACGAGCAGTACTTC.